Shown below are 20 T cell receptor beta chains from a single sample sequenced in a study of cytomegalovirus exposure and HLA in healthy donors. The PCR ran on 60 Vbeta and 13 Jbeta primers. Libraries were prepared by immunoSEQ multiplex PCR; TCRdb keeps only in-frame clonotypes and omits some of them. In the table there are almost 200,000 clones, roughly 80% of which are singletons. Sequencing was carried out using PBMCs. These receptors were collected from a male donor in good health and CMV-seropositive.

A note on this clone: The same CDR3 also results from other DNA sequences found in this sample. The chain joins TRBV11-3 to TRBJ2-1, with D perhaps TRBD2 (6 bases). This CDR3 is 16 amino acids long. CDR1 SGHNT and CDR2 YENEEA come from the germline V gene. V dropped 1 base and J dropped 0 bases, with 10 bases sitting between them. The CDR3 sequence is CASSLGSGSSYNEQFF. In DNA, the CDR3 is TGTGCCAGCAGCTTAGGTAGCGGCAGCTCCTACAATGAGCAGTTCTTC.

In regard to this clone: Other DNA sequences in the same sample also yield this CDR3. Here the CDR3 reads CASSPDTGELFF. The CDR3 DNA reads as TGTGCCAGCAGCCCCGACACCGGGGAGCTGTTTTTT. V gene TRBV11-3 combines with J gene TRBJ2-2; D is ambiguous. Germline values: CDR1 SGHNT, CDR2 YENEEA. This CDR3 comprises 12 residues. The V end lost 5 bases, the J end lost 3 bases, and 4 bases lay between the germline ends.

The chain recombines TRBV7-6 with TRBJ1-1; TRBD1 matches at 8 bases. The length of the CDR3 is 14 residues. Germline lookup yields CDR1 SGHVS and CDR2 FNYEAQ. Trimming took 2 bases from V and 4 from J; bases not matched to a gene: 3. The CDR3: CASSLQGASTEAFF. In DNA form, the CDR3 reads TGTGCCAGCAGCTTACAGGGGGCTTCCACTGAAGCTTTCTTT. Looking up the rest from reference TRBV7-6 and TRBJ1-1 gives the full variable domain: GAGVSQSPRYKVTKRGQDVALRCDPISGHVSLYWYRQALGQGPEFLTYFNYEAQQDKSGLPNDRFSAERPEGSISTLTIQRTEQRDSAMYRCASSLQGASTEAFFGQGTRLTVV.

The chain carries TRBV9 and TRBJ1-5; maybe TRBD1 (6 bases). There are 15 residues in the CDR3. Germline V CDR1 and CDR2: SGDLS, YYNGEE. The ends were cut back, 3 bases at V and 7 bases at J, with 17 bases in the middle. CDR3 protein: CASSANTGGGQPQHF. The CDR3 nucleotides read TGTGCCAGCAGCGCGAATACGGGGGGCGGACAGCCCCAGCATTTT.

The V call is TRBV30, the J call TRBJ1-1; D call uncertain. Looked up from germline, CDR1 is GTSNPN and CDR2 is SVGIG (reference sequence). Trimming took 1 base from V and 0 from J, leaving 3 bases between them. The CDR3 contains 12 residues. The CDR3 loop reads CAWSAVNTEAFF. Here the CDR3 DNA reads TGTGCCTGGAGTGCAGTGAACACTGAAGCTTTCTTT.

This chain uses TRBV7-3 with TRBJ2-4; TRBD2 matches at 7 bases. V was pared by 1 base and J by 8 bases, with 11 bases of the junction left unmatched. CDR3 length: 16 residues. The germline CDR1 and CDR2 sequences are SGHTA and FQGTGA. The CDR3 protein is CASSLIAPAGQHIQYF. For the CDR3, the DNA is TGTGCCAGCAGCTTAATAGCCCCAGCGGGGCAGCACATTCAGTACTTC. Supplemented by reference TRBV7-3 and TRBJ2-4, the full variable domain reads GAGVSQTPSNKVTEKGKYVELRCDPISGHTALYWYRQSLGQGPEFLIYFQGTGAADDSGLPNDRFFAVRPEGSVSTLKIQRTERGDSAVYLCASSLIAPAGQHIQYFGAGTRLSVL.

The V and J genes are TRBV5-1 and TRBJ2-1; TRBD2 aligns across 7 bases. Germline CDR1 and CDR2: SGHRS and YFSETQ. V was pared by 5 bases and J by 8 bases, with 13 bases of the junction left unmatched. CDR3 length equals 15 residues. The CDR3 DNA reads TGCGCCAGCAGTCAGCTAGCGGCCCCGGGGGATGAGCAGTTCTTC. Amino acid sequence: CASSQLAAPGDEQFF.

V gene TRBV28 combines with J gene TRBJ2-3; possibly TRBD2 for D (7 bases). CDR3 size: 15 residues. V lost 0 bases and J lost 2, with 9 bases in between. Germline V gene data show CDR1 as MDHEN and CDR2 as SYDVKM. CDR3 protein: CASSLWAGATDTQYF. CDR3 DNA sequence: TGTGCCAGCAGTTTATGGGCGGGGGCCACAGATACGCAGTATTTT.

The CDR3 loop reads CASTPAGGLNNQPQHF. The CDR3 nucleotides are TGTGCCAGTACGCCGGCAGGGGGGCTTAACAATCAGCCCCAGCATTTT. J is TRBJ1-5 and V is TRBV19; 7 bases map to TRBD1. This CDR3 has 16 residues. Per germline, CDR1 LNHDA and CDR2 SQIVND (reference sequence). V was pared by 7 bases and J by 3 bases, with 12 bases of the junction left unmatched.

This clone is a singleton in its sample. This chain links TRBV5-1 with TRBJ1-3; TRBD1 matches at 9 bases. The CDR3 is 15 amino acids. V gave up 1 base and J gave up 4 bases; unmatched junction bases: 3. Per germline, CDR1 SGHRS and CDR2 YFSETQ. CDR3 region: CASSLTGGDGNTIYF. DNA for the CDR3: TGCGCCAGCAGCTTGACAGGGGGCGACGGAAACACCATATATTTT.

V gene TRBV28 combines with J gene TRBJ2-6; D is possibly TRBD1 (6 bases). The CDR3 is 15 residues long. V was pared by 6 bases and J by 2 bases, with 11 bases between. The germline CDR1 and CDR2 sequences are MDHEN and SYDVKM. This CDR3 reads CASSLQGTGANVLTF. In nucleotides, the CDR3 is TGTGCCAGCAGCTTACAGGGTACTGGGGCCAACGTCCTGACTTTC.

The V and J genes are TRBV10-3 and TRBJ2-5; 11 bases align to TRBD2. The CDR3 consists of 14 residues. From germline, CDR1 is ENHRY and CDR2 SYGVKD. With 6 bases clipped from V and 2 bases from J, the junction kept 2 bases outside the gene matches. CDR3 region: CAIRTSGEQETQYF. CDR3 coding DNA: TGTGCCATCAGGACTAGCGGGGAACAAGAGACCCAGTACTTC.

V is TRBV14 and J is TRBJ1-1, with D possibly being TRBD1 (5 bases). Germline V gene sequence: CDR1 SGHDN, CDR2 FVKESK. Trimming stripped 1 base from V and 8 bases from J, with 8 bases between. The CDR3 is 12 residues long. CDR3 sequence reads: CASSQGGPEAFF. The CDR3, as DNA: TGTGCCAGCAGCCAAGGGGGCCCCGAAGCTTTCTTT.

This chain joins TRBV19 and TRBJ2-6, with D possibly TRBD1 on 5 matching bases. Per germline, CDR1 LNHDA and CDR2 SQIVND (reference sequence). The CDR3 covers 18 residues. Deletions cut 0 bases from V and 4 bases from J, with 16 bases between. CDR3 protein: CASSIDETQGFGANVLTF. CDR3 sequence (DNA): TGTGCCAGTAGTATAGATGAGACTCAGGGATTCGGGGCCAACGTCCTGACTTTC.

This sequence joins TRBV7-6 and TRBJ2-5, with 8 positions matching TRBD2. V dropped 1 base and J dropped 0; count of bases not matched to a gene: 4. Germline V gives CDR1 SGHVS, CDR2 FNYEAQ. This CDR3 has 16 residues. For the CDR3, the DNA is TGTGCCAGCAGCTTAGGAGTAGCGGGGAACCAAGAGACCCAGTACTTC. Its translation is CASSLGVAGNQETQYF.

V is TRBV2 and J is TRBJ1-1; possibly TRBD1 for D (5 bases). Trimming shortened V by 10 bases and J by 5 bases, and 17 bases separated the two germline ends. This CDR3 is 13 amino acids long. Germline CDR1 and CDR2: SNHLY and FYNNEI. As DNA, the CDR3 is TGTGCCACCCGCTGGGGGGGGGAGACTGAAGCTTTCTTT. This encodes CATRWGGETEAFF.

The rearrangement links TRBV25-1 to TRBJ1-3, with no clear D. Germline V gives CDR1 MGHDK, CDR2 SYGVNS. The CDR3 length is 14 residues. V was cut by 1 base and J by 6 bases, with 10 bases left in between. The CDR3 nucleotides are TGTGCCAGCAGTGAATCCCCCCGTGTAAACACCATATATTTT. It encodes CASSESPRVNTIYF.

This clone was recorded only once. V and J are TRBV6-6 and TRBJ2-5; possibly TRBD2 for D (6 bases). V was pared by 6 bases and J by 2 bases, with 13 bases between. The CDR3 spans 14 residues. The germline V gene encodes CDR1 MNHNY and CDR2 SVGAGI (reference sequence). CDR3 loop: CASSTGLQQETQYF. CDR3 bases: TGTGCCAGCAGCACGGGACTTCAACAAGAGACCCAGTACTTC.

This clone appeared a few times. The rearrangement uses TRBV6-5 and TRBJ2-1; the D gene is possibly TRBD1 (5 bases). This CDR3 has 14 residues. Trimming removed 0 bases from V and 12 bases from J, with 15 bases in between. Germline-derived CDR1 and CDR2 are MNHEY and SVGAGI. The CDR3 sequence is CASSYSRWGWGQFF. The CDR3 bases are TGTGCCAGCAGTTACTCTAGGTGGGGCTGGGGGCAGTTCTTC.

V is TRBV18 and J is TRBJ1-1, with 8 positions matching TRBD1. This CDR3 has 16 residues. Losses at the gene ends were 3 bases for V and 0 bases for J; bases not matched to a gene: 6. The germline gives CDR1 KGHSH, CDR2 LQKENI. Here the CDR3 DNA reads TGTGCCAGCTCACCTCTGCAGGGGGCCATGAACACTGAAGCTTTCTTT. Its translation: CASSPLQGAMNTEAFF.